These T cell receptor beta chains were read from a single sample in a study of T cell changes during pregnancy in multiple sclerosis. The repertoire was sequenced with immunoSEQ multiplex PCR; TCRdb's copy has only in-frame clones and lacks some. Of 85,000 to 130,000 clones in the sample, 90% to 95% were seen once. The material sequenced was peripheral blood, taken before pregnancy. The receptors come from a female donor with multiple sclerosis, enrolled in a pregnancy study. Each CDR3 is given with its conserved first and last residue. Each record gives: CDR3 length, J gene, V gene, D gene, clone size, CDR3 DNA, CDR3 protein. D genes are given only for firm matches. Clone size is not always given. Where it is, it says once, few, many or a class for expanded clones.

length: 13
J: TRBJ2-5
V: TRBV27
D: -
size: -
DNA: TGTGCCAGCAGTTTCGCGGGACAAGAGACCCAGTACTTC
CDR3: CASSFAGQETQYF

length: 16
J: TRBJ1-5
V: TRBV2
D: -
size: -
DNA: TGTGCCAGCAGTACCGCCGGCGGGACCGGCAATCAGCCCCAGCATTTT
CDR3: CASSTAGGTGNQPQHF

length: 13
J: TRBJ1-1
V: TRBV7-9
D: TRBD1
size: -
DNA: TGTGCCAGCAGCTTACCGGTCCGGACAGGCGCTTTCTTT
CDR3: CASSLPVRTGAFF

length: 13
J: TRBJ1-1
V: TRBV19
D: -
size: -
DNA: TGTGCCAGTAGTATATCAGTGAACACTGAAGCTTTCTTT
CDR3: CASSISVNTEAFF

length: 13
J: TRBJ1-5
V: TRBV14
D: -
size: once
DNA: TGTGCCAGCAGCCAAGGAATCAGTCAGCCCCAGCATTTT
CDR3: CASSQGISQPQHF

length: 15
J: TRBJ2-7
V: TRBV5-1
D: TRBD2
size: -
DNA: TGCGCCAGCAGCCTGGGACTAGCGGGAGGCTACGAGCAGTACTTC
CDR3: CASSLGLAGGYEQYF

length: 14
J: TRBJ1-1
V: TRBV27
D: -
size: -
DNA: TGTGCCAGCAGTTTATCTGGGGGGGCTACTGAAGCTTTCTTT
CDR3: CASSLSGGATEAFF

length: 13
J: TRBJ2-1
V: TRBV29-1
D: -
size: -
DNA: TGCAGCGTTGAGCTTAGAGTAAACAATGAGCAGTTCTTC
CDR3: CSVELRVNNEQFF

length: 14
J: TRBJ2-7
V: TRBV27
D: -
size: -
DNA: TGTGCCAGCGGTTCCTACGGGGGAGGCTACGAGCAGTACTTC
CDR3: CASGSYGGGYEQYF

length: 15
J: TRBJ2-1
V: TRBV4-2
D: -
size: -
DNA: TGTGCCAGCAGCCCCGCCCGGGGGTCCAGCAATGAGCAGTTCTTC
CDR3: CASSPARGSSNEQFF

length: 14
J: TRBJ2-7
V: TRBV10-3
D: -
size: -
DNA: TGTGCCATCATGCGGGTGGGCGAAAGCTACGAGCAGTACTTC
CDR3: CAIMRVGESYEQYF

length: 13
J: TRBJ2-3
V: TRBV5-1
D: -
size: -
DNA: TGCGCCAGCGGCCGGGGTTACACAGATACGCAGTATTTT
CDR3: CASGRGYTDTQYF

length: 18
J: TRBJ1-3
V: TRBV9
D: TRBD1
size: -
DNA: TGTGCCAGCAGCGTAGGCCCTGCAGGACAGGGGACTGGAAACACCATATATTTT
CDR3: CASSVGPAGQGTGNTIYF

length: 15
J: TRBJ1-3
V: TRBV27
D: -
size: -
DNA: TGTGCCAGCAGTCCCAGCGCTAACTCTGGAAACACCATATATTTT
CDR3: CASSPSANSGNTIYF

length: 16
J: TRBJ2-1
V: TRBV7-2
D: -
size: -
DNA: TGTGCCAGCAGCTTACGGGGGGCTAGCTCCTACAATGAGCAGTTCTTC
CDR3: CASSLRGASSYNEQFF

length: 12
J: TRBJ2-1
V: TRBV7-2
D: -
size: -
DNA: TGTGCCAGCAGCGTCAGGTACAATGAGCAGTTCTTC
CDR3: CASSVRYNEQFF

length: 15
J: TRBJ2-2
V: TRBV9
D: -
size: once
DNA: TGTGCCAGCAGCGAGGGACTTACGAGCACCGGGGAGCTGTTTTTT
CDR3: CASSEGLTSTGELFF

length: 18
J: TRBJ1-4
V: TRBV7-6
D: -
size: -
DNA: TGTGCCAGCAGCGCCGGGACACAGGAATATGCAACTAATGAAAAACTGTTTTTT
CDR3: CASSAGTQEYATNEKLFF

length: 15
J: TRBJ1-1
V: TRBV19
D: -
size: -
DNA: TGTGCCAGCAACTACTCTCCCGGACTTAACACTGAAGCTTTCTTT
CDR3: CASNYSPGLNTEAFF

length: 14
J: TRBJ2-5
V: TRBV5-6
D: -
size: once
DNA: TGTGCCAGCAGCCCCCTGGGGGCCCAAGAGACCCAGTACTTC
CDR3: CASSPLGAQETQYF

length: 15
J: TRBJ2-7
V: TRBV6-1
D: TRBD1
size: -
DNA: TGTGCCAGCAGTTCCCAGGGACAGGATCCCTACGAGCAGTACTTC
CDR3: CASSSQGQDPYEQYF

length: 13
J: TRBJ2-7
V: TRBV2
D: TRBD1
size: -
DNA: TGTGCCAGCAGGAGGGACAGGGGATACGAACAGTACTTC
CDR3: CASRRDRGYEQYF

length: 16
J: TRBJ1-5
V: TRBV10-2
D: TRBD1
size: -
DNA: TGCGCCAGCAGTCCATCAGGGGGGTCCGCTTATCAGCCCCAGCATTTT
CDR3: CASSPSGGSAYQPQHF

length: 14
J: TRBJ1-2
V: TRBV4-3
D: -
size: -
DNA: TGCGCCAGCAGCCAAGACAGGGGCGGCTATGGCTACACCTTC
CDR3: CASSQDRGGYGYTF

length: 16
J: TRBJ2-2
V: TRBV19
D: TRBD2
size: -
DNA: TGTGCCAGTAGTACGGCGGGAGGCTCGAACACCGGGGAGCTGTTTTTT
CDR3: CASSTAGGSNTGELFF

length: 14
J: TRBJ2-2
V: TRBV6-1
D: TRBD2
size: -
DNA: TGTGCCAGCAAGGGCGGGGGAAACACCGGGGAGCTGTTTTTT
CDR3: CASKGGGNTGELFF

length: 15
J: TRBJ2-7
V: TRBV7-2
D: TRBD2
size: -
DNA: TGTGCCAGCAGCTTAGGGCTAGCGGGGGTCTACGAGCAGTACTTC
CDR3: CASSLGLAGVYEQYF